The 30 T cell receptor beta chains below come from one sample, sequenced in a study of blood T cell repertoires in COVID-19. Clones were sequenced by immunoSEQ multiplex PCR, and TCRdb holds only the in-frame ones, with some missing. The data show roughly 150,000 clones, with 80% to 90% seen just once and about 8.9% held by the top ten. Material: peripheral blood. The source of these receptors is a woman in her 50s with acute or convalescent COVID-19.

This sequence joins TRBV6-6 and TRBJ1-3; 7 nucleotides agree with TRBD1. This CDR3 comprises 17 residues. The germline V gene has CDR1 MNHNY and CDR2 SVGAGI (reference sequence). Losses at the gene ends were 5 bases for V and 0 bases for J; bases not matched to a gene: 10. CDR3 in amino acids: CASSRSGQVSSGNTIYF. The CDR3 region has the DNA TGTGCCAGCAGTCGATCTGGACAGGTTAGCTCTGGAAACACCATATATTTT.

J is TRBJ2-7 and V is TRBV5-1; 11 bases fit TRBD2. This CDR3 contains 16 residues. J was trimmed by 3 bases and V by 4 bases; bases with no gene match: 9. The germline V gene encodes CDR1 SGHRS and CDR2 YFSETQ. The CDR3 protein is CASSIDPGTSGYEQYF. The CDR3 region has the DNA TGCGCCAGCAGCATAGACCCCGGGACTAGCGGCTACGAGCAGTACTTC.

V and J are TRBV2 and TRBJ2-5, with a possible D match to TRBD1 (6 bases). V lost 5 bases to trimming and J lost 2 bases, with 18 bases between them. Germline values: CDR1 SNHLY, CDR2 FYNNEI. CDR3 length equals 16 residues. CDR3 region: CASSRWQGFLQETQYF. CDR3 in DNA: TGTGCCAGCAGTAGGTGGCAGGGGTTTCTGCAAGAGACCCAGTACTTC.

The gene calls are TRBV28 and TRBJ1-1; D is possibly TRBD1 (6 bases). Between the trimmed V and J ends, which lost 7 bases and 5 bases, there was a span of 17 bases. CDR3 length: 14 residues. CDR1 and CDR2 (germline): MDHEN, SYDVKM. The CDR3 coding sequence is TGTGCCAGCACCCCGGGGCAGGGGAAGACTGAAGCTTTCTTT. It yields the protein CASTPGQGKTEAFF.

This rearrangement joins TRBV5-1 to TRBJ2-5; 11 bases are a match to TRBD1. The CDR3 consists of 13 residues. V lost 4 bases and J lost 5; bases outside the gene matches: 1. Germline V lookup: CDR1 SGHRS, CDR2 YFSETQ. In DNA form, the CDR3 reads TGCGCCAGCAGCCGGGACAGGGGGGAGACCCAGTACTTC. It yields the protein CASSRDRGETQYF.

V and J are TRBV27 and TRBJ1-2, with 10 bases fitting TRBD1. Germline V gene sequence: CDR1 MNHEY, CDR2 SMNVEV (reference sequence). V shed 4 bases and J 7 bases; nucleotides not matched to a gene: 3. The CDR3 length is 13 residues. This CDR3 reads CASSWTGGTGYTF. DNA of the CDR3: TGTGCCAGCAGTTGGACAGGGGGGACTGGCTACACCTTC.

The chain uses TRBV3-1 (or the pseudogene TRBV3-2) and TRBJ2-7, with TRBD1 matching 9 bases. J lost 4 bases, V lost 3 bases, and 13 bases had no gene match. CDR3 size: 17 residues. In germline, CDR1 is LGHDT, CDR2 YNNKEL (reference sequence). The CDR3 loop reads CASSHRDRARSPYEQYF. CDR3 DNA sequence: TGTGCCAGCAGCCACCGGGACAGGGCCCGTTCACCTTACGAGCAGTACTTC.

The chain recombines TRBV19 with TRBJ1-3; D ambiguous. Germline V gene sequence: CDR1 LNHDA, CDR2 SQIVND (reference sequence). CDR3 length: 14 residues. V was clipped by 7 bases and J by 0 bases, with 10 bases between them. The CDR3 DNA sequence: TGTGCCAGTAAAGCAGGCTCCTCTGGAAACACCATATATTTT. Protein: CASKAGSSGNTIYF.

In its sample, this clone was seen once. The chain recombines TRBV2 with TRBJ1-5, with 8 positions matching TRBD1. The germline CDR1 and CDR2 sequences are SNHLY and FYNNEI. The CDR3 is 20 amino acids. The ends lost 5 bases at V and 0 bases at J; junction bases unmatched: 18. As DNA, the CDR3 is TGTGCCAGCAGTCAAGACCAGGGGGCTCGGACATTTTATAGCAATCAGCCCCAGCATTTT. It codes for CASSQDQGARTFYSNQPQHF. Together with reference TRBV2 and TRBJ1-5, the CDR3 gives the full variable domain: EPEVTQTPSHQVTQMGQEVILRCVPISNHLYFYWYRQILGQKVEFLVSFYNNEISEKSEIFDDQFSVERPDGSNFTLKIRSTKLEDSAMYFCASSQDQGARTFYSNQPQHFGDGTRLSIL.

The CDR3 protein is CASKGQQDQPQHF. The CDR3 bases are TGTGCCAGCAAGGGACAGCAGGATCAGCCCCAGCATTTT. The chain joins TRBV2 to TRBJ1-5; 7 positions agree with TRBD1. V shed 7 bases, J shed 5 bases, and the junction held 5 bases outside the gene matches. Germline CDR1 reads SNHLY; CDR2 reads FYNNEI. The CDR3 is made up of 13 amino acids.

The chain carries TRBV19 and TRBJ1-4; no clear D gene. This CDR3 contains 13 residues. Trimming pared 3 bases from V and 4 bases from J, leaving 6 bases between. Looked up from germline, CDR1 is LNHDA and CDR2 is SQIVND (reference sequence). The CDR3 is CASSIPYNEKLFF. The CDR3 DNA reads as TGTGCCAGTAGTATTCCCTATAATGAAAAACTGTTTTTT.

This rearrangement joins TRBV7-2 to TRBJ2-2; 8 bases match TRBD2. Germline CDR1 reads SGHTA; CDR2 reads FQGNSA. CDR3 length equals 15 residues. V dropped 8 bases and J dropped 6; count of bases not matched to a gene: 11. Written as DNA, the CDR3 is TGTGCCAGCCTCACCGTAGCGGGAAAAGCCGGGGAGCTGTTTTTT. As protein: CASLTVAGKAGELFF.

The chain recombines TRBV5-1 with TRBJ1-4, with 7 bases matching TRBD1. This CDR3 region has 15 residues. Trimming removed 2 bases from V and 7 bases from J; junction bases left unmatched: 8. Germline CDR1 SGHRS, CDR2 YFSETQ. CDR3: CASSLVTGPTEKLFF. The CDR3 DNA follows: TGCGCCAGCAGCTTAGTGACAGGGCCAACTGAAAAACTGTTTTTT. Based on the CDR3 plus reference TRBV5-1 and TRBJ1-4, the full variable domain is KAGVTQTPRYLIKTRGQQVTLSCSPISGHRSVSWYQQTPGQGLQFLFEYFSETQRNKGNFPGRFSGRQFSNSRSEMNVSTLELGDSALYLCASSLVTGPTEKLFFGSGTQLSVL.

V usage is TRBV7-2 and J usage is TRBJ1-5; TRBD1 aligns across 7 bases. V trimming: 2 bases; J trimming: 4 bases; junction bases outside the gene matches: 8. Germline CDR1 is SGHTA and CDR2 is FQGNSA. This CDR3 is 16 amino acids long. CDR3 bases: TGTGCCAGCAGCTTATTTTGGACAGGTGGGAATCAGCCCCAGCATTTT. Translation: CASSLFWTGGNQPQHF.

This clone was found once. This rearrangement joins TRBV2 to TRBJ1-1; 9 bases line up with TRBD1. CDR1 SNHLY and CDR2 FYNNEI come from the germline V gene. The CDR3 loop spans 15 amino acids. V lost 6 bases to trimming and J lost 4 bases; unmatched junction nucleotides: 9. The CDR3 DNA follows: TGTGCCAGCAGCCGTCACCCGGACAGGGGCACTGAAGCTTTCTTT. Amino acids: CASSRHPDRGTEAFF.

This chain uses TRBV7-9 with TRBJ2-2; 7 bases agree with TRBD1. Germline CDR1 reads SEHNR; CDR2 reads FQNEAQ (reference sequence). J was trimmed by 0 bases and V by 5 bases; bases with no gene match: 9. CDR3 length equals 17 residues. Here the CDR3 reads CASSRYRGAANTGELFF. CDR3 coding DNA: TGTGCCAGCAGCCGTTACAGGGGAGCGGCGAACACCGGGGAGCTGTTTTTT.

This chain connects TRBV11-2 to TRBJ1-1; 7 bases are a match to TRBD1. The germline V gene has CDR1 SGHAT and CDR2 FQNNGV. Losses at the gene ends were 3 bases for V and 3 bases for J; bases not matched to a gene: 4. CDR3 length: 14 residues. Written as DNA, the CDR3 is TGTGCCAGCAGCTTGTTGACAGGGTACACTGAAGCTTTCTTT. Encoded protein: CASSLLTGYTEAFF.

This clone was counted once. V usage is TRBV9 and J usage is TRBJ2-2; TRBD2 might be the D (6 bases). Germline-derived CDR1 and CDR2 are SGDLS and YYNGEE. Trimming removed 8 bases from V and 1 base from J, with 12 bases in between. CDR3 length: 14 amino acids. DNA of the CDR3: TGTGCCAGTGGGAGGAGGGGGAACACCGGGGAGCTGTTTTTT. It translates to CASGRRGNTGELFF.

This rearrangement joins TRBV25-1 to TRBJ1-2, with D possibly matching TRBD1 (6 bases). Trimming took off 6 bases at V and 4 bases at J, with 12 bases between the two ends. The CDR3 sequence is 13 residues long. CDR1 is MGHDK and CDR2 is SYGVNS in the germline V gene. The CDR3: CASRSRTAYGYTF. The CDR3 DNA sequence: TGTGCCAGCAGGTCCCGGACAGCCTATGGCTACACCTTC.

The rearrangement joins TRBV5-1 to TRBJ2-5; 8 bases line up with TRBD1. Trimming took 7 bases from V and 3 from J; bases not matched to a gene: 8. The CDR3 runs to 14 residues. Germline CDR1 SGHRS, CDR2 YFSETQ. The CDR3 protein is CASRMQGAEETQYF. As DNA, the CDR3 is TGCGCCAGCCGTATGCAGGGGGCGGAAGAGACCCAGTACTTC. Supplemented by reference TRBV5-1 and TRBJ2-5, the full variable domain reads KAGVTQTPRYLIKTRGQQVTLSCSPISGHRSVSWYQQTPGQGLQFLFEYFSETQRNKGNFPGRFSGRQFSNSRSEMNVSTLELGDSALYLCASRMQGAEETQYFGPGTRLLVL.

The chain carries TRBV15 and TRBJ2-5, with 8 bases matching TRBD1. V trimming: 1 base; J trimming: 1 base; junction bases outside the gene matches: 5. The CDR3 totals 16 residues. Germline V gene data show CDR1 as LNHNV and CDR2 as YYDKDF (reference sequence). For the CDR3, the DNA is TGTGCCACCAGCAGAGGGGGACAGGCAGGCCAAGAGACCCAGTACTTC. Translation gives CATSRGGQAGQETQYF.

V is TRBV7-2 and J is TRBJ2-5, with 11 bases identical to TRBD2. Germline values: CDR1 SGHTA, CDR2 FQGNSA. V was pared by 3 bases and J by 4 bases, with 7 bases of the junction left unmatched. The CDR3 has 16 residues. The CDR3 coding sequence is TGTGCCAGCAGCTTCCTTAGCGGGAGGGTCGCAGAGACCCAGTACTTC. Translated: CASSFLSGRVAETQYF.

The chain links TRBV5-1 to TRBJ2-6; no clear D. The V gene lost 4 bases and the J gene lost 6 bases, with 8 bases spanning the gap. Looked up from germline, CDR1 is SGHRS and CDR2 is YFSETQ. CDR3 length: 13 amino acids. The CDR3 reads CASSLGEANVLTF. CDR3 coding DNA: TGCGCCAGCAGCCTAGGCGAGGCCAACGTCCTGACTTTC.

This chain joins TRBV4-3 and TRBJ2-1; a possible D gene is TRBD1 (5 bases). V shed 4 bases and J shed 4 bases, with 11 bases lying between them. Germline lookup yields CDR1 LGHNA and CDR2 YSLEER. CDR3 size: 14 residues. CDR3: CASSLRPGYNEQFF. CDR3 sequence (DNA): TGCGCCAGCAGCCTCCGACCAGGGTACAATGAGCAGTTCTTC.

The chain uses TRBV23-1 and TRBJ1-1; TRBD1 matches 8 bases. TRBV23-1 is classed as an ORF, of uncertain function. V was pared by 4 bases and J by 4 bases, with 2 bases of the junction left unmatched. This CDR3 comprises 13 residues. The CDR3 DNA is TGCGCCAGCAGTCCTCAGGGGGCCACTGAAGCTTTCTTT. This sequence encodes CASSPQGATEAFF.

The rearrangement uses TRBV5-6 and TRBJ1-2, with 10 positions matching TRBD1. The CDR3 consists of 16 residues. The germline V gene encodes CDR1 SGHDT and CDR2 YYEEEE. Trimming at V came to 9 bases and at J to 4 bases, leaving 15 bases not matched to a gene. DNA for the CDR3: TGTGCCACCCGGACAGGGGGGCAAGGGGCGATCTATGGCTACACCTTC. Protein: CATRTGGQGAIYGYTF.

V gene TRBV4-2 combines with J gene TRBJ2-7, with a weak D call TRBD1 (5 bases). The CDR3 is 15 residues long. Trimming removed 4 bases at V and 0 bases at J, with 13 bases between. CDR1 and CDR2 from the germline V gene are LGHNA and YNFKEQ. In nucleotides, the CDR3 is TGTGCCAGCAGCCCGGTAGGGGCATCCTCCTACGAGCAGTACTTC. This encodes CASSPVGASSYEQYF.

The CDR3 reads CASSVDRGDYEQYF. The CDR3 nucleotides read TGTGCCAGCAGTGTGGACAGGGGGGACTACGAGCAGTACTTC. The genes are TRBV27 and TRBJ2-7, with 10 bases aligning to TRBD1. The CDR3 is made up of 14 amino acids. Germline lookup yields CDR1 MNHEY and CDR2 SMNVEV (reference sequence). Trimming took 5 bases from V and 3 from J; bases not matched to a gene: 4.

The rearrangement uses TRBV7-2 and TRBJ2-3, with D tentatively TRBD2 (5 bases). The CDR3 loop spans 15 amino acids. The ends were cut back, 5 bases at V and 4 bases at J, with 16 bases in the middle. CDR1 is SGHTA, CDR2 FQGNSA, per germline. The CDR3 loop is CASSPRGLSADTQYF. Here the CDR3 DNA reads TGTGCCAGCAGCCCCCGAGGGCTCTCGGCAGATACGCAGTATTTT.

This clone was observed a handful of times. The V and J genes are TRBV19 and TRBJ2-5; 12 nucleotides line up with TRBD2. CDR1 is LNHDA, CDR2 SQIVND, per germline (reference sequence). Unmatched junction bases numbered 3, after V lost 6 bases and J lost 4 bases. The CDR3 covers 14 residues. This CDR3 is CASRQLAGGETQYF. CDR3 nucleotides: TGTGCCAGTAGACAACTAGCGGGGGGAGAGACCCAGTACTTC.